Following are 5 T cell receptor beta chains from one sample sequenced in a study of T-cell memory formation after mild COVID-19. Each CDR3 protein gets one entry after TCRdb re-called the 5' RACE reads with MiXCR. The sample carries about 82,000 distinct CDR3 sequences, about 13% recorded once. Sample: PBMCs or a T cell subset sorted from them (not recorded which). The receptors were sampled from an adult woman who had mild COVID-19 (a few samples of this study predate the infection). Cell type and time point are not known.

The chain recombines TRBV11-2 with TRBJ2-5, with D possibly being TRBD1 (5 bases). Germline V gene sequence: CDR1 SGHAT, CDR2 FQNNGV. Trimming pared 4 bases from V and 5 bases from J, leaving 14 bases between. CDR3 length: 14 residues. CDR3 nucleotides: TGTGCCAGCAGCTCCCCTCGGAAGGGGGAGACCCAGTACTTC. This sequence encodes CASSSPRKGETQYF.

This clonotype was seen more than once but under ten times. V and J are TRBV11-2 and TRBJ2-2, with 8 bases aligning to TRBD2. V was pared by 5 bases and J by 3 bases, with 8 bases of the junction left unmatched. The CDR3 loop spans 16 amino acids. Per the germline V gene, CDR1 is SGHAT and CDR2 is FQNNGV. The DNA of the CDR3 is TGTGCCAGCAGCCCCAGGGGAGCGGGGGACACCGGGGAGCTGTTTTTT. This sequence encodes CASSPRGAGDTGELFF.

Written as DNA, the CDR3 is TGTGCCAGCAGCCCCTCTGGCGATTACGAGCAGTACTTC. Encoded protein: CASSPSGDYEQYF. This sequence joins TRBV7-9 and TRBJ2-7; no definite D call. Trimming shortened V by 5 bases and J by 4 bases, and 12 bases separated the two germline ends. The length of the CDR3 is 13 residues. Germline loops: CDR1 SEHNR, CDR2 FQNEAQ (reference sequence).

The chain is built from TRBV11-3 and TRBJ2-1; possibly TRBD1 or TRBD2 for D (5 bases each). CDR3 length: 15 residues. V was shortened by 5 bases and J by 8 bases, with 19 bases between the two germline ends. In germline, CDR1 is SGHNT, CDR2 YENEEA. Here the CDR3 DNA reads TGTGCCAGCAGCCGAACCGGGACGGGGAGCGATGAGCAGTTCTTC. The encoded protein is CASSRTGTGSDEQFF.

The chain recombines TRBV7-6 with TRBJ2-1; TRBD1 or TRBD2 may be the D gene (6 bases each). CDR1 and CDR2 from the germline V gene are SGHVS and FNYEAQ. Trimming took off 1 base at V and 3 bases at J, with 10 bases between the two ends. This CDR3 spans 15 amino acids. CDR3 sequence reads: CASSLGGGNYNEQFF. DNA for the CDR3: TGTGCCAGCAGCTTAGGAGGGGGGAACTACAATGAGCAGTTCTTC.